These 30 T cell receptor beta chains were sequenced from one sample in a study of glioma-infiltrating T cells (TCRdb year 2016). Instrument used: Illumina MiSeq. TCR alpha and beta CDR3 regions were amplified with the iRepertoire nested amplicon-rescue multiplex PCR (arm-PCR) platform from RNA. Through fastp at Q25 and MiXCR, TCRdb rebuilt clones from the public reads, retaining in-frame beta chains. Each record represents a unique CDR3 protein, reported with the most common genes and DNA among its rows. Here the sample has about 89,000 distinct CDR3 sequences; 20% to 25% occur a single time. Around 7% of the sample is in the top ten clones. The sequenced sample consisted of glioma tissue, nonneoplastic brain tissue, or PBMCs (not recorded which). All receptors come from a human donor with low-grade glioma or glioblastoma, undergoing nonglioma brain surgery, or in good health (not recorded which).

This clonotype showed up many times. CDR3 in DNA: TGTGCCAGCAGTTACAGGGGGAAAATCGCACCCGGCCGAAAATCCGAGCAGTACTTC. It encodes CASSYRGKIAPGRKSEQYF. This chain uses TRBV6-6 with TRBJ2-7; D perhaps matches TRBD1 (6 bases). CDR3 length: 19 residues. V lost 2 bases to trimming and J lost 6 bases, with 29 bases between them. Germline CDR1 reads MNHNY; CDR2 reads SVGAGI (reference sequence).

This clonotype has a count of ten or more. The chain uses TRBV19 and TRBJ2-5; D is unresolved. Trimming took 1 base from V and 2 from J, leaving 5 bases between them. The CDR3 loop spans 13 amino acids. Germline values: CDR1 LNHDA, CDR2 SQIVND (reference sequence). The CDR3 protein is CASSIAAQETQYF. The DNA of the CDR3 is TGTGCCAGTAGTATAGCGGCACAAGAGACCCAGTACTTC.

Many counts were recorded for this clonotype. The genes are TRBV20-1 and TRBJ2-3; D remains unclear. Germline V gene lookup returns CDR1 DFQATT and CDR2 SNEGSKA (reference sequence). Trimming shortened V by 2 bases and J by 0 bases, and 3 bases separated the two germline ends. The CDR3 spans 12 residues. The CDR3 sequence: CSARRSTDTQYF. The DNA for the CDR3 is TGCAGTGCTAGAAGGAGCACAGATACGCAGTATTTT.

The V gene is TRBV5-6, the J gene TRBJ2-7; 9 positions match TRBD1. Germline CDR1 is SGHDT and CDR2 is YYEEEE. CDR3 length: 15 amino acids. V shed 0 bases, J shed 5 bases, and the junction held 6 bases outside the gene matches. CDR3 in DNA: TGTGCCAGCAGCTTGGGGACAGGGGTTTGGGACGAGCAGTACTTC. Amino acids: CASSLGTGVWDEQYF. Combining the CDR3 with reference TRBV5-6 and TRBJ2-7 gives the whole variable domain DAGVTQSPTHLIKTRGQQVTLRCSPKSGHDTVSWYQQALGQGPQFIFQYYEEEERQRGNFPDRFSGHQFPNYSSELNVNALLLGDSALYLCASSLGTGVWDEQYFGPGTRLTVT.

Ten or more counts support this clonotype. This chain joins TRBV4-1 and TRBJ1-2; 7 positions agree with TRBD1. The V gene's germline CDR1 is MGHRA and CDR2 YSYEKL. The CDR3 extends over 15 amino acids. V shed 4 bases, J shed 4 bases, and the junction held 9 bases outside the gene matches. CDR3 sequence: CASSRATGSSYGYTF. DNA for the CDR3: TGCGCCAGCAGCCGCGCGACAGGGAGTAGCTATGGCTACACCTTC.

This clonotype was counted many times. The chain combines TRBV3-1 with TRBJ2-2; perhaps D is TRBD1 or TRBD2 (5 bases each). Germline CDR1 reads LGHDT; CDR2 reads YNNKEL (reference sequence). This CDR3 contains 15 residues. Trimming stripped 4 bases from V and 9 bases from J, with 18 bases between. CDR3 DNA: TGTGCCAGCAGCCTCTACAGAGGGGAAGACCGGGAGCTGTTTTTT. As protein: CASSLYRGEDRELFF.

The rearrangement uses TRBV20-1 and TRBJ2-7, with D uncertain. Per the germline V gene, CDR1 is DFQATT and CDR2 is SNEGSKA (reference sequence). Trimming stripped 1 base from V and 5 bases from J, with 15 bases between. The CDR3 is 14 amino acids. CDR3 protein: CSARVGRMNNEQYF. The CDR3 DNA reads TGCAGTGCTAGAGTTGGCCGGATGAACAACGAGCAGTACTTC.

Note on this clonotype: A much bigger clone sits one base away, suggesting this may be a read error. The genes are TRBV12-3 or TRBV12-4 and TRBJ2-3; no definite D call. The CDR3 runs 11 residues. Deletions cut 7 bases from V and 5 bases from J, with 7 bases between. CDR3 sequence reads: CASIFRDTQYF. As DNA, the CDR3 is TGTGCCAGCATTTTTCGAGATACGCAGTATTTT.

This sequence joins TRBV5-4 and TRBJ2-3; D uncertain. This CDR3 is 14 amino acids long. V was trimmed by 0 bases and J by 1 base, leaving 6 bases between them. Germline CDR1 SGHNT, CDR2 YYREEE (reference sequence). CDR3 DNA: TGTGCCAGCAGCTTGGGGCGGCGCACAGATACGCAGTATTTT. This sequence encodes CASSLGRRTDTQYF.

The CDR3 reads CASSFEQDYEQYF. Written as DNA, the CDR3 is TGCGCCAGCAGCTTCGAACAGGACTACGAGCAGTACTTC. This chain links TRBV5-1 with TRBJ2-7, with a tentative D call TRBD1 (5 bases). The V end was cut by 2 bases, the J end by 3 bases, with 9 bases between. Germline CDR1 is SGHRS and CDR2 is YFSETQ. The CDR3 consists of 13 residues.

This clonotype has a count of ten or more. The chain is built from TRBV3-1 and TRBJ2-1; D is perhaps TRBD1 (7 bases). The CDR3 runs 14 residues. Trimming pared 1 base from V and 15 bases from J, leaving 19 bases between. Germline V lookup: CDR1 LGHDT, CDR2 YNNKEL (reference sequence). Written as DNA, the CDR3 is TGTGCCAGCAGCCAAGGCGCGAAAACAGGGGAGGCGTTCTTC. Translation gives CASSQGAKTGEAFF.

This clonotype was seen many times. This sequence joins TRBV20-1 and TRBJ1-1; D not certain. Germline lookup yields CDR1 DFQATT and CDR2 SNEGSKA (reference sequence). V was trimmed by 3 bases and J by 6 bases, leaving 14 bases between them. This CDR3 contains 13 residues. The CDR3 loop is CSASTTGFAEAFF. The CDR3 DNA is TGCAGTGCTAGTACTACCGGGTTTGCTGAAGCTTTCTTT.

This chain joins TRBV2 and TRBJ2-7; D is perhaps TRBD1 (5 bases). The germline V gene has CDR1 SNHLY and CDR2 FYNNEI. V was shortened by 11 bases and J by 2 bases, with 25 bases between the two germline ends. CDR3 length: 16 residues. As DNA, the CDR3 is TGTGCCCTCACCCAAAGCACAGGACGGCGCGCCTACGAGCAGTACTTC. This translates into CALTQSTGRRAYEQYF. The variable domain in full, completed from reference TRBV2 and TRBJ2-7, reads EPEVTQTPSHQVTQMGQEVILRCVPISNHLYFYWYRQILGQKVEFLVSFYNNEISEKSEIFDDQFSVERPDGSNFTLKIRSTKLEDSAMYFCALTQSTGRRAYEQYFGPGTRLTVT.

This clonotype was counted only a few times. The CDR3 spells CASSDTGKGYEQYF. The CDR3 DNA is TGCGCCAGCAGTGACACAGGGAAAGGGTACGAGCAGTACTTC. V is TRBV10-2 and J is TRBJ2-7, with TRBD1 as a possible D gene (6 bases). Germline CDR1 is WSHSY and CDR2 is SAAADI. V was clipped by 3 bases and J by 4 bases, with 13 bases between them. CDR3 size: 14 residues.

This clonotype has at least ten counts. The chain uses TRBV6-1 and TRBJ2-7; a possible D gene is TRBD2 (5 bases). Germline V lookup: CDR1 MNHNS, CDR2 SASEGT. V was cut by 6 bases and J by 2 bases, with 17 bases left in between. The CDR3 runs to 15 residues. CDR3 sequence (DNA): TGTGCCAGCAGATCAAAAGGACTTTTACCCTACGAGCAGTACTTC. This encodes CASRSKGLLPYEQYF.

This clonotype was counted many times. The genes are TRBV20-1 and TRBJ1-1, with 7 bases matching TRBD1. V was clipped by 2 bases and J by 6 bases; unmatched bases: 9. Germline CDR1 is DFQATT and CDR2 is SNEGSKA (reference sequence). CDR3 size: 14 residues. CDR3 protein: CSARRQGGVAEAFF. CDR3 bases: TGCAGTGCTAGACGACAGGGTGGGGTGGCTGAAGCTTTCTTT.

The sample holds a few counts of this clonotype. The chain recombines TRBV5-1 with TRBJ1-2; D may be TRBD1 (5 bases). This CDR3 contains 13 residues. V gave up 2 bases and J gave up 4 bases, with 9 bases separating them. CDR1 and CDR2 from the germline V gene are SGHRS and YFSETQ. This CDR3 is CASSLQDTYGYTF. In DNA, the CDR3 is TGCGCCAGCAGCTTACAGGACACCTATGGCTACACCTTC.

A note on this clonotype: Just one base apart from a much larger clone, this may be a read error. This chain joins TRBV7-2 and TRBJ2-5; D possibly corresponds to TRBD1 (6 bases). Germline V gene data show CDR1 as SGHTA and CDR2 as FQGNSA. This CDR3 is built from 14 residues. The germline V and J ends were trimmed by 5 bases and 4 bases, with 14 bases remaining between them. In nucleotides, the CDR3 is TGTGCCAGCAGCCCAGGGAGCAGGGGAGAGACCCAGTACTTC. It is translated as CASSPGSRGETQYF.

At least ten counts were recorded for this clonotype. V is TRBV5-1 and J is TRBJ1-1; tentative D call: TRBD1 (5 bases). Looked up from germline, CDR1 is SGHRS and CDR2 is YFSETQ. The CDR3 spans 16 residues. The V gene lost 4 bases and the J gene lost 2 bases, with 18 bases spanning the gap. CDR3 residues: CASSTSFDRTNTEAFF. In nucleotides, the CDR3 is TGCGCCAGCAGCACATCATTCGACAGAACTAACACTGAAGCTTTCTTT.

At least ten counts were recorded for this clonotype. V gene TRBV20-1 combines with J gene TRBJ2-7, with 8 bases that match TRBD2. Germline-derived CDR1 and CDR2 are DFQATT and SNEGSKA (reference sequence). V lost 3 bases, J lost 1 base, and 8 bases stayed unmatched. There are 15 residues in the CDR3. The CDR3 protein is CSASLTSVVSYEQYF. Written as DNA, the CDR3 is TGCAGTGCTAGCCTGACTAGCGTAGTTTCCTACGAGCAGTACTTC.

The sample holds many counts of this clonotype. The genes are TRBV18 and TRBJ2-5; D not certain. This CDR3 is built from 14 residues. V was cut by 1 base and J by 2 bases, with 8 bases left in between. Germline CDR1 and CDR2: KGHSH and LQKENI. The CDR3 protein is CASSPLGKQETQYF. The CDR3 DNA follows: TGTGCCAGCTCACCACTGGGGAAACAAGAGACCCAGTACTTC.

The chain uses TRBV18 and TRBJ1-1; D remains ambiguous. V lost 5 bases and J 3 bases, leaving 10 bases between the germline ends. CDR3 length equals 13 residues. Per germline, CDR1 KGHSH and CDR2 LQKENI. The CDR3 sequence is CASSREEYTEAFF. In nucleotides, the CDR3 is TGTGCCAGCTCAAGGGAGGAATACACTGAAGCTTTCTTT.

Ten or more counts support this clonotype. The chain links TRBV28 to TRBJ2-7; 7 positions agree with TRBD1. V lost 6 bases to trimming and J lost 6 bases; unmatched junction nucleotides: 8. The CDR3 has 13 amino acids. Germline values: CDR1 MDHEN, CDR2 SYDVKM. CDR3 in amino acids: CASSVPSGGEQYF. The CDR3 DNA follows: TGTGCCAGCAGCGTCCCTTCAGGGGGCGAGCAGTACTTC. Complete variable domain (other parts from reference TRBV28 and TRBJ2-7): DVKVTQSSRYLVKRTGEKVFLECVQDMDHENMFWYRQDPGLGLRLIYFSYDVKMKEKGDIPEGYSVSREKKERFSLILESASTNQTSMYLCASSVPSGGEQYFGPGTRLTVT.

In the case of this clonotype: A much larger clone is a single base away; this may be a read error. The gene calls are TRBV7-9 and TRBJ1-2; no definite D call. The CDR3 extends over 12 amino acids. Germline CDR1 and CDR2: SEHNR and FQNEAQ (reference sequence). The DNA of the CDR3 is TGTGCCAGAAGCTTTGGTGGCTATGGCTACACCTTC. Protein: CARSFGGYGYTF.

This clonotype has ten or more counts. V and J are TRBV7-8 and TRBJ2-7; D not certain. V gave up 1 base and J gave up 3 bases, with 4 bases separating them. The germline gives CDR1 SGHVS, CDR2 FQNEAQ. The CDR3 extends over 12 amino acids. Here the CDR3 reads CASSLGYYEQYF. In nucleotides, the CDR3 is TGTGCCAGCAGCTTAGGTTACTACGAGCAGTACTTC.

This clonotype was picked up a small number of times. The rearrangement joins TRBV10-3 to TRBJ2-7; either TRBD1 or TRBD2 may supply D (6 bases each). Germline V gene lookup returns CDR1 ENHRY and CDR2 SYGVKD. This CDR3 comprises 14 residues. V was shortened by 3 bases and J by 0 bases, with 9 bases between the two germline ends. In DNA, the CDR3 is TGTGCCATCAGTGAAGGGGGGAGCTCCTACGAGCAGTACTTC. Amino acid sequence: CAISEGGSSYEQYF.

This clonotype was recorded many times. V gene TRBV27 combines with J gene TRBJ1-5, with no clear D. V was clipped by 0 bases and J by 2 bases, with 11 bases between them. The length of the CDR3 is 16 residues. Germline CDR1 is MNHEY and CDR2 is SMNVEV (reference sequence). This chain's CDR3 is CASSLSLGNGNQPQHF. The CDR3 nucleotides read TGTGCCAGCAGTTTATCTCTGGGGAACGGCAATCAGCCCCAGCATTTT.

This clonotype was seen ten or more times. The chain recombines TRBV28 with TRBJ2-3, with 8 bases fitting TRBD2. Per the germline V gene, CDR1 is MDHEN and CDR2 is SYDVKM. This CDR3 contains 15 residues. The J segment lost 3 bases and the V segment lost 5 bases, leaving 7 bases of the junction unmatched. The CDR3 DNA sequence: TGTGCCAGCAGTCCCGGGGGGGGGCGAACAGATACGCAGTATTTT. Amino acids: CASSPGGGRTDTQYF.

In this sample, this clonotype turned up many times. This chain joins TRBV4-1 and TRBJ1-5; D is ambiguous. Germline loops: CDR1 MGHRA, CDR2 YSYEKL. Trimming took off 1 base at V and 2 bases at J, with 12 bases between the two ends. This CDR3 is built from 16 residues. The CDR3 is CASSQVTVAGNQPQHF. The CDR3 nucleotides read TGCGCCAGCAGCCAAGTCACGGTAGCGGGCAATCAGCCCCAGCATTTT.

This clonotype was observed many times. This chain uses TRBV5-4 with TRBJ2-7, with D maybe TRBD1 (5 bases). The length of the CDR3 is 12 residues. The V gene lost 4 bases and the J gene lost 3 bases, with 8 bases spanning the gap. The germline CDR1 and CDR2 sequences are SGHNT and YYREEE (reference sequence). CDR3 loop: CASSQDSYEQYF. CDR3 DNA sequence: TGTGCCAGCAGCCAAGACAGCTACGAGCAGTACTTC.